The source of this T cell receptor beta chain is a study of cytotoxic CD8 clonotypes in ibrutinib-treated CLL (dated by TCRdb to the early 2020s). For the study in its entirety: The cohort had ten to twelve relapsed/refractory and around 14 treatment-naive patients; fewer than 18 were IGHV unmutated. Responses were partial in around 25 patients and complete in 2; after median around 72 months follow-up, around 15 stayed in remission and approximately 12 progressed. Response samples were taken after a median of roughly a year on treatment, ranging from about 6 to 36 months. Samples averaged approximately 260,000 productive templates and tens of thousands of productive rearrangements. Of the roughly 90 participants in the trial, roughly 26 had longitudinal samples available. Cryopreserved peripheral blood mononuclear cells were obtained before treatment, at response, and at either sustained remission or disease progression. All remission and progressive disease samples were collected while patients were still receiving ibrutinib.

As encoded in the germline V gene, CDR1 is SGHAT while CDR2 is FQNNGV. The CDR3 measures 13 amino acids from cysteine to phenylalanine. The kept DNA is CDR3 alone, 39 bases in frame from the first base. Each clonotype received, on average, 10x coverage in deep resolution sequencing performed on a MiSeq, where the target depth lay between 1 in 1 million and 1 in 200,000 T cells. The immunoSEQ hsTCRB Kit was used to generate TCR beta libraries. The paper's data handling went like this. ImmunoSEQ Data Assistant and ImmunoSEQ Analyzer were used for data analysis, and V, D and J genes were assigned according to IMGT definitions. Clonality, which ranges from 0 to 1, was calculated as one minus the normalized Shannon entropy of productive rearrangement frequencies. Only overrepresented clonotypes making up at least 0.05% of each patient's repertoire were included in the public clonotype analysis. Roughly 12 age-matched healthy donor repertoires from immuneACCESS were used as controls for clonality. The immuneACCESS repertoire file appears here via TCRdb, limited to in-frame rearrangements. These files lack a portion of the clones; in checked studies, under half of the deficit traces to unresolved V genes, and the cause of the others is not known. V, J and clone size are those of that table, while D and trimming were read from the DNA. This sample gives about 160,000 clones in total; about 80% of them show up just once. The top ten clones comprise around 4.5% of the sample.

Overall study outcomes, separate from this receptor: At baseline, clonality was higher than in age-matched healthy donors and showed a strong correlation with circulating CD8+ T-cell counts. Clonality rose at ibrutinib response, remained stable during sustained remission, and dropped back toward baseline at progression. Public clonotypes were found to be uncommon and were observed to contract or remain stable during treatment; the increase in clonality was shown to reflect expansion of private clonotypes at ibrutinib response. Lymph node repertoires were not examined, and the timing of sampling was not matched between patients in sustained remission and those whose disease progressed.

What this sample's time point label stands for: roughly 2 years on ibrutinib. For TCR beta library preparation, approximately 2 micrograms of genomic DNA were extracted from the cryopreserved PBMCs. Longitudinal blood samples from CLL patients receiving ibrutinib monotherapy were subjected to high-throughput TCR beta sequencing. The patients took part in an open-label, single-center phase 2 trial of ibrutinib monotherapy. Details on this clone: Its recognized antigen is unknown. One end of the junction varies from germline; a read error may be responsible.

The clonotype originates from a human donor with chronic lymphocytic leukemia. Sequencing used PBMCs, obtained after 24 months of ibrutinib treatment. The rearranged segments are TRBV11-2 and TRBJ2-7; TRBD2 matches 10 bases in the middle. Read as DNA, the sequence is TGTGCCAGCAGTCCGACCCTAGCGGGAGAGCGGAGCTTC. Translated, this is CASSPTLAGERSF.